The rows below give T cell receptor beta chains drawn from one sample of a study of cytomegalovirus exposure and HLA in healthy donors. Generated by immunoSEQ multiplex PCR, the TCRdb table keeps only in-frame clones and is missing some. The sample lists 110,000 to 150,000 clones, about 79% occurring once. Source material: PBMCs. The source of these receptors is a man aged 35 to 55 in good health and CMV-seropositive. CDR3s include the opening cysteine and the closing phenylalanine or tryptophan. A D gene is named only where the DNA matches it firmly. Not every row has a clone size; where given, it reads once, few, many or a size class.

clone_size | d_call | j_call | v_call | cdr3_nt | cdr3_aa
few | TRBD1 | TRBJ1-5 | TRBV7-9 | TGTGCCAGCAGCGACCCGGGACAGGGGGGGAGCAATCAGCCCCAGCATTTT | CASSDPGQGGSNQPQHF
- | TRBD1 | TRBJ1-5 | TRBV29-1 | TGCAGCGTTGGACAGGGAGACCAGCCCCAGCATTTT | CSVGQGDQPQHF
- | - | TRBJ1-5 | TRBV19 | TGTGCCAGTAGTACCAGTTACGGGCAGCCCCAGCATTTT | CASSTSYGQPQHF
- | TRBD2 | TRBJ2-5 | TRBV7-2 | TGTGCCAGCAGCCCCCGGGGGGGCCGCGAGACCCAGTACTTC | CASSPRGGRETQYF
once | TRBD1 | TRBJ2-6 | TRBV6-5 | TGTGCCAGCAGTTCGACAGGGTTGGCTGGGGCCAACGTCCTGACTTTC | CASSSTGLAGANVLTF
- | TRBD2 | TRBJ2-7 | TRBV5-4 | TGTGCCAGCAGCTTCGCGGGGGGCGACGAGCAGTACTTC | CASSFAGGDEQYF
- | - | TRBJ2-7 | TRBV11-2 | TGTGCCAGCAGCTTAGGGCTCAATTCGAGGGAGCAGTACTTC | CASSLGLNSREQYF
- | TRBD1 | TRBJ1-2 | TRBV7-8 | TGTGCCAGCAGCTTTCCGGGACAGGGATTTGATGGCTACACCTTC | CASSFPGQGFDGYTF
once | TRBD2 | TRBJ2-2 | TRBV9 | TGTGCCAGCAGCTGGGGACTAGCGGGTACCGGGGAGCTGTTTTTT | CASSWGLAGTGELFF
few | - | TRBJ1-5 | TRBV25-1 | TGTGCCAGCAGTGAAGGAACAGGGAACCAGCCCCAGCATTTT | CASSEGTGNQPQHF
- | TRBD1 | TRBJ1-1 | TRBV7-3 | TGTGCCAGCAGGTGGACAGGGGAATCGACTGAAGCTTTCTTT | CASRWTGESTEAFF
- | - | TRBJ2-1 | TRBV2 | TGTGCCACCGAGGGGGGGTGGAGCTCCTACAATGAGCAGTTCTTC | CATEGGWSSYNEQFF
- | - | TRBJ2-7 | TRBV7-9 | TGTGCCAGCAGCTTATCCGGTCTGCGAGAGCAGTACTTC | CASSLSGLREQYF
- | TRBD1 | TRBJ1-1 | TRBV27 | TGTGCCAGCACTTTCCTCGACAGGGATTCGAACACTGAAGCTTTCTTT | CASTFLDRDSNTEAFF
few | - | TRBJ1-2 | TRBV5-6 | TGTGCCAGCAGCACCCCGATAGGGGGAGAAGGCTACACCTTC | CASSTPIGGEGYTF
- | TRBD1 | TRBJ1-2 | TRBV7-8 | TGTGCCAGCAGCTGGAGGACAGGGGGCGTTAGCTATGGCTACACCTTC | CASSWRTGGVSYGYTF
once | - | TRBJ2-5 | TRBV30 | TGTGCCTGGAGTGAAGGGGCCCACCAGTACTTC | CAWSEGAHQYF
- | - | TRBJ1-1 | TRBV7-9 | TGTGCCAGCAGCCGTGGACAGAACACTGAAGCTTTCTTT | CASSRGQNTEAFF
- | - | TRBJ1-3 | TRBV7-2 | TGTGCCAGCAGCTTAGTCCTGGGGGCGCTGGGAAACACCATATATTTT | CASSLVLGALGNTIYF
- | - | TRBJ2-1 | TRBV5-1 | TGCGCCAGCAGCTTTGGGACTCGGCGGTTCTTC | CASSFGTRRFF
- | TRBD2 | TRBJ2-6 | TRBV18 | TGTGCCAGCTCCCGTAAGGGAGGGAATAAGTCTGGGGCCAACGTCCTGACTTTC | CASSRKGGNKSGANVLTF
- | - | TRBJ2-7 | TRBV7-2 | TGTGCCAGCAGCCGGAAGGTGGGGCACGAGCAGTACTTC | CASSRKVGHEQYF
few | - | TRBJ1-2 | TRBV7-9 | TGTGCCAGCAGCTTATCCGGTCCCACCTTC | CASSLSGPTF
- | - | TRBJ2-7 | TRBV25-1 | TGTGCCAGCAGTACCCAGGGATACGAGCAGTACTTC | CASSTQGYEQYF
once | - | TRBJ2-2 | TRBV7-7 | TGTGCCAGCAGCTTAGCGCATGAGGGGGGGACCGGGGAGCTGTTTTTT | CASSLAHEGGTGELFF
- | - | TRBJ2-2 | TRBV29-1 | TGCAGCGTTGAAGGAGGGCGAAACACCGGGGAGCTGTTTTTT | CSVEGGRNTGELFF
- | - | TRBJ2-7 | TRBV5-1 | TGCGCCAGCAGCTTGGAGTATCGGGAAGGCTACGAGCAGTACTTC | CASSLEYREGYEQYF
- | TRBD1 | TRBJ2-7 | TRBV4-3 | TGCGCCAGCAGCCAACGGCAGGGGGAAGAGCAGTACTTC | CASSQRQGEEQYF
few | TRBD1 | TRBJ1-2 | TRBV7-9 | TGTGCCAGCAGCGCTGGACAGGGTTACTATGGCTACACCTTC | CASSAGQGYYGYTF
- | - | TRBJ1-3 | TRBV5-1 | TGCGCCAGCAGCTTGGGGCAGGGTGGAAACACCATATATTTT | CASSLGQGGNTIYF
- | TRBD2 | TRBJ2-1 | TRBV4-3 | TGCGCCAGCAGCCAAGACACTAGCGGGGGGTACTACAATGAGCAGTTCTTC | CASSQDTSGGYYNEQFF
- | - | TRBJ1-5 | TRBV6-1 | TGTGCCAGCAGCCCGCGGGGGGCTAATCAGCCCCAGCATTTT | CASSPRGANQPQHF
few | - | TRBJ2-7 | TRBV11-2 | TGTGCCAGCAGCCAGGGACTTAACTCCTACGAGCAGTACTTC | CASSQGLNSYEQYF
- | TRBD1 | TRBJ1-6 | TRBV2 | TGTGCCAGCAGAATCGACAGGGTATCACCCCTCCACTTT | CASRIDRVSPLHF
- | TRBD1 | TRBJ2-7 | TRBV30 | TGTGCCTGGAGTAGGGTAGGGGGCAGGTACGAGCAGTACTTC | CAWSRVGGRYEQYF
few | TRBD1 | TRBJ2-1 | TRBV6-5 | TGTGCCAGCAGCCCCGGACAGGGACGGGATGGGGGGTTCTTC | CASSPGQGRDGGFF
- | TRBD1 | TRBJ1-4 | TRBV5-6 | TGTGCCAGCAGCAAAAAGGACAGGGAATACGAAAAACTGTTTTTT | CASSKKDREYEKLFF
- | TRBD1 | TRBJ2-7 | TRBV5-4 | TGTGCCAGCAGACCGGACAGGGGAAATTACGAGCAGTACTTC | CASRPDRGNYEQYF
few | TRBD1 | TRBJ1-2 | TRBV7-9 | TGTGCCAGCAGTCCGAACAGGGGGATCTACTATGGCTACACCTTC | CASSPNRGIYYGYTF
- | - | TRBJ1-1 | TRBV4-2 | TGTGCCAGCAGCCAAGATCGGGTAAACGAGGCTTTCTTT | CASSQDRVNEAFF
- | TRBD2 | TRBJ2-2 | TRBV5-1 | TGCGCCAGCAGCTTGGGGACTAGCGGGATGATAACCGGGGAGCTGTTTTTT | CASSLGTSGMITGELFF
- | - | TRBJ1-2 | TRBV7-2 | TGTGCCAGCAGCGCGGACACGAACTATGGCTACACCTTC | CASSADTNYGYTF
- | - | TRBJ2-3 | TRBV4-2 | TGTGCCAGCAGCCAAGTCCCCTTCCAGGCCCTTAGCACAGATACGCAGTATTTT | CASSQVPFQALSTDTQYF
- | TRBD1 | TRBJ2-1 | TRBV11-3 | TGTGCCAGCAGCCGTCAGGGACAGCCCTACAATGAGCAGTTCTTC | CASSRQGQPYNEQFF
- | TRBD2 | TRBJ2-1 | TRBV7-9 | TGTGCCAGCAGCCTCACCCCGGGACTAGCACCTCATGAGCAGTTCTTC | CASSLTPGLAPHEQFF
- | TRBD1 | TRBJ2-7 | TRBV14 | TGTGCCAGCAGCTCCTCCGGACAGGGACAATCCTACGAGCAGTACTTC | CASSSSGQGQSYEQYF
- | - | TRBJ2-3 | TRBV19 | TGTGCCAGTAGTCCCGGCCGGCGGGCCACAGATACGCAGTATTTT | CASSPGRRATDTQYF
- | - | TRBJ1-1 | TRBV5-1 | TGCGCCAGCAGCGCCACACAGGGTATGAACACTGAAGCTTTCTTT | CASSATQGMNTEAFF
- | TRBD1 | TRBJ2-1 | TRBV14 | TGTGCCAGCAGCCAAGATAGGGGACAGCCAACCCGCTACAATGAGCAGTTCTTC | CASSQDRGQPTRYNEQFF
- | TRBD1 | TRBJ1-3 | TRBV2 | TGTGCCAGCGCCCGGGGACAGGGGATATATTTT | CASARGQGIYF
- | - | TRBJ1-2 | TRBV9 | TGTGCCAGCAGCGTAGTCTCGCAGAATGGCTACACCTTC | CASSVVSQNGYTF
once | TRBD1 | TRBJ2-7 | TRBV7-9 | TGTGCCAGCACCGGTGGGGACAGGGCTCCTATCTACGAGCAGTACTTC | CASTGGDRAPIYEQYF
- | TRBD1 | TRBJ1-4 | TRBV6-6 | TGTGCCAGCAGTAGGGACAGGAGTAATGAAAAACTGTTTTTT | CASSRDRSNEKLFF
- | TRBD1 | TRBJ2-1 | TRBV7-6 | TGTGCCAGCAGCTTAGAAGGCTACAGGGGCTACAATGAGCAGTTCTTC | CASSLEGYRGYNEQFF
- | TRBD1 | TRBJ1-2 | TRBV7-2 | TGTGCCAGCAGCAAGAAAACGGGACAGAACTATGGCTACACCTTC | CASSKKTGQNYGYTF
- | TRBD1 | TRBJ1-5 | TRBV2 | TGTGCCAGCAGTCTAGACAGGGGAGCTATGCAGCCCCAGCATTTT | CASSLDRGAMQPQHF
- | - | TRBJ1-1 | TRBV14 | TGTGCCAGCAGCACAGGTTTTGAAGCTTTCTTT | CASSTGFEAFF
- | TRBD2 | TRBJ2-7 | TRBV2 | TGTGCCAGCGCAAGAGTGGGGAGGGGCGAGCAGTACTTC | CASARVGRGEQYF
few | TRBD2 | TRBJ2-1 | TRBV7-8 | TGTGCCAGCAGCGCTAACCCTAGCGGGGGGCCAGGTGAGCAGTTCTTC | CASSANPSGGPGEQFF